Included here is one T cell receptor beta chain sequence, with context. Its antigen has not been determined. No qualities accompany the bases; no much larger clone lies one base away. The germline V gene (reference sequence) specifies SEHNR as CDR1 and FQNEAQ as CDR2. CDR3 length: 18 amino acids, cysteine to phenylalanine. CDR3 DNA is the only sequence kept; it has 54 bases, read in frame from the first base. After removal of 5 bases from V and 0 bases from J, the junction retains 13 bases not matched to a gene. Receptor libraries were prepared by the immunoSEQ multiplex PCR assay. The source study handled its data this way. A statistical classification framework was built for diagnosing cytomegalovirus status from the catalog of TCR beta chain sequences. In its TCRdb copy, this immuneACCESS table keeps in-frame sequences only and misses some clones. Where compared with another copy, unresolved V genes explain less than half of these, and the others have no known cause. That table supplies the V and J calls and clone size; D and trimming were determined from the DNA. The sample contains some 170,000 clones, roughly nine tenths of them found a single time. Of the sample, roughly 2.6% falls within the top ten clones.

The donors were included in the validation cohort of some 110 subjects, a group kept apart from the roughly 700-subject first cohort. The sample comes from a study of cytomegalovirus exposure and HLA in healthy donors (dated 2017 in TCRdb). Study-level background: According to a later analysis, one platform produced both the roughly 110 validation repertoires and the 720 or so repertoires of the first cohort. High-throughput TCR immunosequencing, statistical association of individual TCRs with disease status, and machine learning were combined to predict cytomegalovirus infection status. The aim of the study was to test whether cataloging public T cell receptors could identify signatures of past pathogen exposure. In addition to the first cohort of 666 subjects, a separate validation cohort of 120 different subjects was used. The research as a whole found: Subsequent analysis determined that TCRs grouped into clusters in the first cohort also showed a tendency toward co-occurrence across the 130 or so validation repertoires, and approximately 94% of cluster scores exceeded 0. Across donors, most TCR sequences were observed very rarely, whereas some public TCRs were present in many individuals. The classifier was reported to diagnose cytomegalovirus status with high specificity and sensitivity in both the original cohort and the validation cohort. In vitro tests confirmed that a few of the cytomegalovirus-associated TCR beta chains recognize cytomegalovirus antigens. The study gave a list of 150 to 200 TCR beta chains associated with cytomegalovirus. All 120 or so repertoires were used to score co-occurrence in the validation cohort in a later analysis, because that analysis had no HLA typing for the cohort. The authors suggested that the approach could potentially be extended to other disease states and immunological phenotypes.

Sequencing was carried out using PBMCs. This TCR derives from a man younger than 35 in good health and CMV-seropositive. Here the chain combines TRBV7-9 and TRBJ2-5; 9 bases in the middle match TRBD2. The DNA sequence is TGTGCCAGCAGCGCAGTCGATGGACTAGCGCTGCACCAAGAGACCCAGTACTTC. Its protein reads: CASSAVDGLALHQETQYF.